What follows are 2 T cell receptor beta chains derived from one specimen sequenced in a study of blood T cells in healthy people across ages. A second PCR, run for roughly 7 to 12 cycles, used a sample-barcoded 5' primer plus a J-beta primer mix. Using its own MiXCR run on the 5' RACE reads, TCRdb lists one record per CDR3 protein. This table holds approximately 1.5 million distinct CDR3 sequences, 30% to 40% found once. Sequenced input: blood. These receptor sequences come from a woman between 25 and 40 years old in good health.

This CDR3 is CSASGTRSEQYF. CDR3 nucleotides: TGCAGTGCTAGCGGCACCCGCTCCGAGCAGTACTTC. The chain employs TRBV20-1 and TRBJ2-7; no clear D. The CDR3 is 12 residues long. The V gene lost 3 bases and the J gene lost 6 bases, with 12 bases spanning the gap. Germline values: CDR1 DFQATT, CDR2 SNEGSKA (reference sequence).

This clonotype was recorded a few times. This chain joins TRBV20-1 and TRBJ2-5; no clear D. V was clipped by 5 bases and J by 0 bases, with 7 bases between them. CDR1 is DFQATT, CDR2 SNEGSKA, per germline (reference sequence). This CDR3 is built from 12 residues. CDR3 amino acids: CSALPNQETQYF. The CDR3 DNA reads TGCAGTGCTCTTCCAAACCAAGAGACCCAGTACTTC.